These 9 T cell receptor beta chains came from one sample sequenced in a study of blood T cell repertoires in COVID-19. Sequencing used immunoSEQ multiplex PCR; TCRdb keeps in-frame clones, though not all of them. This sample has 100,000 or so clones, with just under 95% found just once. The sequenced sample was peripheral blood. The receptors come from a man between 65 and 85 years old with acute or convalescent COVID-19.

In this sample, this clone turned up once. The chain links TRBV5-1 to TRBJ2-7; maybe TRBD1 (6 bases). The CDR3 length is 15 residues. Trimming removed 1 base at V and 4 bases at J, with 15 bases between. Germline V gene sequence: CDR1 SGHRS, CDR2 YFSETQ. The CDR3 protein is CASSLTQQGKYEQYF. DNA for the CDR3: TGCGCCAGCAGCTTGACCCAACAGGGTAAATACGAGCAGTACTTC.

This rearrangement joins TRBV7-8 to TRBJ2-2; 8 bases fit TRBD1. The J segment lost 11 bases and the V segment lost 2 bases, leaving 22 bases of the junction unmatched. The V gene's germline CDR1 is SGHVS and CDR2 FQNEAQ. The length of the CDR3 is 19 residues. In nucleotides, the CDR3 is TGTGCCAGCAGCTTAAGGGCAGGGGGCGGTAGCTGGCTTAGTGAAGAGCTGTTTTTT. Protein sequence: CASSLRAGGGSWLSEELFF.

The CDR3 reads CASRAAGLASTDTQYF. CDR3 sequence (DNA): TGTGCCAGCAGAGCTGCCGGACTAGCTAGCACAGATACGCAGTATTTT. The chain joins TRBV7-2 to TRBJ2-3; TRBD2 agrees at 8 bases. The CDR3 runs 16 residues. Germline V gives CDR1 SGHTA, CDR2 FQGNSA. V lost 6 bases, J lost 0 bases, and 8 bases stayed unmatched.

This chain uses TRBV28 with TRBJ1-2; TRBD1 matches at 10 bases. Germline V gene data show CDR1 as MDHEN and CDR2 as SYDVKM. Losses at the gene ends were 2 bases for V and 4 bases for J; bases not matched to a gene: 1. The CDR3 sequence is 14 residues long. The CDR3 spells CASSLRTGGYGYTF. The CDR3 coding sequence is TGTGCCAGCAGTTTAAGGACAGGGGGCTATGGCTACACCTTC.

The V call is TRBV6-5, the J call TRBJ2-3; D is possibly TRBD2 (5 bases). Trimming cost V 4 bases and J 2 bases, with 10 bases left between them. CDR3 length equals 14 residues. Germline V gives CDR1 MNHEY, CDR2 SVGAGI. CDR3 residues: CASSSGLSTDTQYF. Here the CDR3 DNA reads TGTGCCAGCAGTTCCGGACTCTCCACAGATACGCAGTATTTT.

The V call is TRBV6-2 or TRBV6-3, the J call TRBJ2-2; D gene ambiguous. The CDR3 is 12 residues long. Trimming removed 3 bases at V and 7 bases at J, with 6 bases between. Germline CDR1 is MNHEY and CDR2 is SVGEGT. The CDR3 protein is CASSYYFGELFF. The CDR3 region has the DNA TGTGCCAGCAGTTATTACTTCGGGGAGCTGTTTTTT.

The gene calls are TRBV7-8 and TRBJ1-3; D gene unclear. The germline gives CDR1 SGHVS, CDR2 FQNEAQ. The CDR3 is 13 residues long. Trimming removed 5 bases at V and 7 bases at J, with 12 bases between. CDR3 region: CASSAHLGNTIYF. CDR3 nucleotides: TGTGCCAGCAGCGCACACCTCGGGAACACCATATATTTT. The whole variable domain, filled in from reference TRBV7-8 and TRBJ1-3, reads GAGVSQSPRYKVAKRGQDVALRCDPISGHVSLFWYQQALGQGPEFLTYFQNEAQLDKSGLPSDRFFAERPEGSVSTLKIQRTQQEDSAVYLCASSAHLGNTIYFGEGSWLTVV.

The chain has TRBV5-4 and TRBJ1-4; 7 bases match TRBD1. Looked up from germline, CDR1 is SGHNT and CDR2 is YYREEE (reference sequence). The length of the CDR3 is 15 residues. V trimming: 3 bases; J trimming: 5 bases; junction bases outside the gene matches: 7. This CDR3 is CASSSGTEKNEKLFF. CDR3 nucleotide sequence: TGTGCCAGCAGCTCCGGGACAGAGAAGAATGAAAAACTGTTTTTT.

The rearrangement links TRBV24-1 to TRBJ1-2; D ambiguous. The CDR3 is 13 amino acids. The germline gives CDR1 KGHDR, CDR2 SFDVKD. Trimming took 6 bases from V and 1 from J, leaving 8 bases between them. In DNA, the CDR3 is TGTGCCACCAGTCCTGAGGGTAACTATGGCTACACCTTC. It encodes CATSPEGNYGYTF.